This entry lists 8 T cell receptor beta chains sequenced from one sample in a study of T cell responses to AZD1222 COVID-19 vaccine. The data were produced by immunoSEQ multiplex PCR, yet TCRdb's version contains in-frame clones alone and is incomplete. The repertoire holds more than 95,000 clones, with over 75% as singletons. This specimen consisted of peripheral blood, obtained on day 0 of AZD1222 vaccination. These receptors originate from an adult in good health.

The gene calls are TRBV7-2 and TRBJ1-1, with D unclear. V gave up 1 base and J gave up 0 bases, with 15 bases separating them. Germline-derived CDR1 and CDR2 are SGHTA and FQGNSA. There are 17 residues in the CDR3. The CDR3 is CASSLVLVGDMNTEAFF. The CDR3 region has the DNA TGTGCCAGCAGCTTAGTTCTGGTTGGGGATATGAACACTGAAGCTTTCTTT.

This chain connects TRBV7-9 to TRBJ1-2; D perhaps matches TRBD1 (6 bases). From germline, CDR1 is SEHNR and CDR2 FQNEAQ (reference sequence). The CDR3 loop spans 13 amino acids. Trimming took off 3 bases at V and 4 bases at J, with 9 bases between the two ends. Here the CDR3 DNA reads TGTGCCAGCAGCTTGGGCAGGGGCTATGGCTACACCTTC. It translates to CASSLGRGYGYTF.

This chain uses TRBV4-2 with TRBJ2-1; D ambiguous. In germline, CDR1 is LGHNA, CDR2 YNFKEQ. The CDR3 has 15 residues. V lost 0 bases and J 4 bases, leaving 10 bases between the germline ends. The CDR3: CASSQDQTPYNEQFF. Here the CDR3 DNA reads TGTGCCAGCAGCCAAGATCAGACTCCTTACAATGAGCAGTTCTTC.

This chain connects TRBV14 to TRBJ1-4, with D unclear. The germline CDR1 and CDR2 sequences are SGHDN and FVKESK. V gave up 1 base and J gave up 0 bases, with 9 bases separating them. The CDR3 sequence is 16 residues long. The CDR3 spells CASSQVLRTTNEKLFF. In DNA form, the CDR3 reads TGTGCCAGCAGCCAAGTTCTCAGGACAACTAATGAAAAACTGTTTTTT.

The CDR3 loop is CASSLPPGGVGGEQFF. The CDR3 coding sequence is TGTGCCAGCAGCTTACCTCCCGGGGGGGTCGGGGGTGAGCAGTTCTTC. The chain links TRBV7-2 to TRBJ2-1, with 8 positions matching TRBD2. The J segment lost 9 bases and the V segment lost 2 bases, leaving 12 bases of the junction unmatched. There are 16 residues in the CDR3. Per the germline V gene, CDR1 is SGHTA and CDR2 is FQGNSA.

This clone came up a few times. This sequence joins TRBV6-5 and TRBJ2-5; 13 nucleotides match TRBD2. Germline V gives CDR1 MNHEY, CDR2 SVGAGI. This CDR3 spans 15 amino acids. The V segment lost 7 bases and the J segment 4 bases; nucleotides outside the gene matches: 6. The CDR3 nucleotides read TGTGCCAGCACCCAAGGACTAGCGGGGGTAGAGACCCAGTACTTC. As protein: CASTQGLAGVETQYF.

J is TRBJ2-5 and V is TRBV6-6; D gene unclear. Trimming removed 7 bases from V and 7 bases from J, with 16 bases in between. The CDR3 sequence is 13 residues long. Germline V gene data show CDR1 as MNHNY and CDR2 as SVGAGI (reference sequence). In DNA form, the CDR3 reads TGTGCCAGCAACCCGGGCGCTTCGGGGACCCAGTACTTC. It specifies CASNPGASGTQYF.

The gene calls are TRBV5-5 and TRBJ2-1; TRBD2 matches at 7 bases. Germline V gene data show CDR1 as SGHKS and CDR2 as YYEKEE (reference sequence). The V gene end was trimmed by 6 bases and the J gene end by 8 bases; junction bases not matched to a gene: 14. This CDR3 contains 15 residues. The CDR3: CASIQFRGSPYEQFF. For the CDR3, the DNA is TGTGCCAGCATTCAATTCCGCGGGAGCCCCTATGAGCAGTTCTTC.